Sequencing of this TCR beta chain was carried out in a study of vaccination and CD4 T cells after COVID-19. Study results and caveats: A nonsignificant rise from approximately 21 to 38 was seen in the median number of SARS-CoV-2-reactive clonotypes.

The Oncomine TCR Beta short-read assay was applied to DNA of cultured CD4+ T cells. Cultured CD4+ T cells were the source of extracted genomic DNA. TCRdb re-called the PCR reads with MiXCR, one entry per CDR3 protein. The top ten hold 6.1% of the sample, which has 27,000 or so distinct CDR3 sequences, about half seen once. Treatment given: roughly ten-day PBMC culture with coronavirus spike peptide pools or control peptides (ViraFEST assay). The table lists this clonotype with a few counts. The antigen is not known. CDR1 and CDR2 (germline): SGHVS, FQNEAQ. The V and J ends lost 3 bases and 2 bases respectively, with 10 bases between them. The CDR3 sequence is 14 residues long.

The source of this sequence is a human donor who had recovered from COVID-19. This sequence joins TRBV7-8 and TRBJ2-5; D remains ambiguous. The sample comprised CD4+ T cells from blood, cultured in vitro. CDR3 amino acids: CASSFRITQETQYF. The CDR3 nucleotides read TGTGCCAGCAGCTTTAGAATCACTCAAGAGACCCAGTACTTC.